The source of this T cell receptor (beta chain) is a study of blood T cell repertoires in COVID-19. About the study: Acute and convalescent COVID-19 specimens originated in the United States, Italy and Spain. In each case, the material was cDNA or gDNA derived from T cells, B-cell-depleted T cells, or PBMCs.

This clone was counted between two and nine times. Germline values: CDR1 DFQATT, CDR2 SNEGSKA (reference sequence). The CDR3 is made up of 11 amino acids. Trimming left V 3 bases short and J 5 bases short, with 7 bases between. Per the original methods: How many nucleated cells were present was estimated from reference gene primer amplification. TCRdb keeps only in-frame clones here, not all; method: immunoSEQ multiplex PCR. V and J calls and clone size are given by that table; D and trimming were obtained from the DNA. Here the sample spans about 220,000 clones, 65% to 90% being singletons. The source of this sequence is a man aged 35 to 55 who had recovered from COVID-19. Sequenced sample: peripheral blood. The chain carries TRBV20-1 and TRBJ1-2; D is uncertain. The CDR3 region is CSASGVYGYTF. CDR3 DNA sequence: TGCAGTGCTAGTGGAGTTTATGGCTACACCTTC.